In its sample, the clone carrying this TCR beta chain was seen many times. The antigen is undetermined. V dropped 4 bases and J dropped 3 bases, with 19 bases sitting between them. The CDR3 covers 16 residues. CDR1 and CDR2 (germline): SGDLS, YYNGEE. Individual cDNA molecules each carried unique molecular identifiers attached by the library. As processed by the authors: Counts of TCRs in each sample centred on a median of about 99,000 and extended from approximately 20,000 to 700,000. TCRdb ran MiXCR on the RACE reads and lists one entry per CDR3 protein. For this entry, the V and J calls and clone size follow TCRdb and not the study's own pipeline. Among approximately 45,000 distinct CDR3 sequences, 3.5% to 4.5% were seen once, and the ten largest hold approximately 1.6%. The data belong to a study of human T cells and chemical hapten exposure. Study-level background: Per-sample TCR yields varied mainly from small pooled library volume differences. General study points: Sensitizing with DPC caused no change in TCRs above 1 in 1000 frequency.

The time point: healthy volunteer bleed at 2 weeks. Blood, whole and unfractionated, served as the source for total RNA extraction. The sequenced material came from whole blood. The TCR originated in a female donor in good health. Some clones in this sample may be carry-over from other donors' samples. The chain has TRBV9 and TRBJ2-5, with TRBD2 as a possible D gene (6 bases). The CDR3 DNA reads TGTGCCAGCAGCCCGACGACGACTAGAGGGAAAGAGACCCAGTACTTC. It specifies CASSPTTTRGKETQYF. Filled out from reference TRBV9 and TRBJ2-5, the complete variable domain reads DSGVTQTPKHLITATGQRVTLRCSPRSGDLSVYWYQQSLDQGLQFLIQYYNGEERAKGNILERFSAQQFPDLHSELNLSSLELGDSALYFCASSPTTTRGKETQYFGPGTRLLVL.